Listed below are T cell receptor beta chains from one sample, sequenced in a study of regulatory T cells in long-lasting Graves disease. TCRdb re-analysed the multiplex PCR reads in MiXCR, keeping a single row per CDR3 protein. The sample lists 350,000 to 450,000 distinct CDR3 sequences, approximately 23% occurring once. The sample consisted of peripheral blood mononuclear cells (PBMCs), taken when the disease was refractory, from a patient treated with antithyroid drugs. These receptors all stem from a woman aged 40-49 years with Graves disease. Both conserved end residues are part of each CDR3. The D gene is left open where the match is weak. Only some rows state a clone size, as once, few, many or a class for expanded clones.

>NA|many|TRBJ2-7|TRBV28
CASSPTTGLDEQYF
TGTGCCAGCAGCCCTACCACAGGGTTGGACGAGCAGTACTTC
>TRBD1|few|TRBJ2-5|TRBV5-1
CASSWTGSGETQYF
TGCGCCAGCAGCTGGACAGGGTCCGGGGAGACCCAGTACTTC
>NA|few|TRBJ2-5|TRBV3-1
CASSQEPGTPRGKTQYF
TGTGCCAGCAGCCAAGAGCCTGGGACGCCGAGAGGGAAGACCCAGTACTTC
>NA|many|TRBJ1-3|TRBV7-2
CASSLVAGIGNTIYF
TGTGCCAGCAGCTTAGTGGCAGGGATCGGAAACACCATATATTTT
>NA|many|TRBJ1-1|TRBV12-3/TRBV12-4
CASSFSQNTEAFF
TGTGCCAGCAGTTTCTCCCAGAACACTGAAGCTTTCTTT
>NA|few|TRBJ2-7|TRBV7-2
CASSPGESLPYEQYF
TGTGCCAGCAGCCCCGGGGAGAGTCTACCCTACGAGCAGTACTTC
>NA|NA|TRBJ2-7|TRBV10-3
CAISEYSQAYEQYF
TGTGCCATCAGTGAGTATTCCCAGGCCTACGAGCAGTACTTC
>NA|few|TRBJ2-3|TRBV20-1
CSARDGVWGRWGLNTDTQYF
TGCAGTGCTAGAGATGGGGTTTGGGGGAGATGGGGTTTGAACACAGATACGCAGTATTTT
>TRBD2|NA|TRBJ2-7|TRBV3-1
CASSQPGLAVEQYF
TGTGCCAGCAGCCAGCCGGGACTAGCTGTCGAGCAGTACTTC
>TRBD1|many|TRBJ1-5|TRBV12-3/TRBV12-4
CASSFNQGANQPQHF
TGTGCCAGCAGTTTCAATCAGGGGGCCAATCAGCCCCAGCATTTT